This record covers a single TCR beta chain. What it binds is unknown. The data belong to a study of identifying expanded T cells in peripheral blood. Overall study findings and caveats: Over about two and four weeks, about 17 and 20 clones changed, versus around 1.3 between replicates. Approximately two-week clone count variance significantly increased as total template count grew.

Sequencing was performed with immunoSEQ multiplex PCR; in TCRdb, only in-frame clones are kept and a portion is missing. The table lists tens of thousands of clones, roughly 86% of them singletons. Healthy donors had no documented immune events, such as infections, while sampled. Germline lookup yields CDR1 SEHNR and CDR2 FQNEAQ (reference sequence). V shed 5 bases, J shed 4 bases, and the junction held 5 bases outside the gene matches. This CDR3 comprises 15 residues. The sequence was collected from a person aged 18-69 years in good health. Sequences were obtained from blood. V usage is TRBV7-9 and J usage is TRBJ2-5; TRBD2 matches at 12 bases. The CDR3 DNA is TGTGCCAGCAGCCTAGAACTAGCGGGAGGAGAGACCCAGTACTTC. Its protein product is CASSLELAGGETQYF.